The subject of this entry is one T cell receptor beta chain. CDR3 length: 14 amino acids. Trimming cost V 1 base and J 4 bases, with 11 bases left between them. From germline, CDR1 is SGHNT and CDR2 YYREEE (reference sequence). As processed by the authors: Quantification of nucleated cells was approximated via reference gene primer amplification. Repertoires were generated with immunoSEQ multiplex PCR, while TCRdb's copy carries only in-frame clones and drops some. That table is the source of V, J and clone size, and D and trimming were worked out from the DNA. The table lists 140,000 to 150,000 clones, 89% of them singletons, with about 1.6% in the top ten. This specimen belongs to a study of blood T cell repertoires in COVID-19. Overall study context: Some COVID-19 samples were acute and others convalescent; all came from the United States, Italy and Spain. From T cells, B-cell-depleted T cells, or PBMCs came the material, which was cDNA or gDNA.

The source is a human donor in a cohort sampled during active COVID-19. The sample comprised peripheral blood. The genes are TRBV5-4 and TRBJ1-1; unclear D gene. The DNA of the CDR3 is TGTGCCAGCAGCTTGCCCACACGGGGCACTGAAGCTTTCTTT. Encoded protein: CASSLPTRGTEAFF.